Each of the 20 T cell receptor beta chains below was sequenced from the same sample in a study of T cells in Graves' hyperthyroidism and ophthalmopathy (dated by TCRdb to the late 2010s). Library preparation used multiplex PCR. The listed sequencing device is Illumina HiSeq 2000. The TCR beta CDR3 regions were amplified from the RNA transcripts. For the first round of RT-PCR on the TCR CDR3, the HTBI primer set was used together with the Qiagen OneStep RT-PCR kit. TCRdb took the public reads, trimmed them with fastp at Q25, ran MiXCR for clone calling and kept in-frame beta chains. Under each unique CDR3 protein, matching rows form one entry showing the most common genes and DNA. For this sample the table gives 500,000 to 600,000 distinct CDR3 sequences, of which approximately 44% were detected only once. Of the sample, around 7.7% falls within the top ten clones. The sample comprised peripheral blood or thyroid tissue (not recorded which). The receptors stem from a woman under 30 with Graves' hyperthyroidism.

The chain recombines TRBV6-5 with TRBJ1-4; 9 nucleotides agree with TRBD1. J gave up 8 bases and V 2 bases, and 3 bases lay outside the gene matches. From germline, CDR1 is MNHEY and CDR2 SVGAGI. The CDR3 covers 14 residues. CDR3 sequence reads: CASSYSGTGEKLFF. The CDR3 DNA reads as TGTGCCAGCAGTTACAGTGGGACAGGGGAAAAACTGTTTTTT.

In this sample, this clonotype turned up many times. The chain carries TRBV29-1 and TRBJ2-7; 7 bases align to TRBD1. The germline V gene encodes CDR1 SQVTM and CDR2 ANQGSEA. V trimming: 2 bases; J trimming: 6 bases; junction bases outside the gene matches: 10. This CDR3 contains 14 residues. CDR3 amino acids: CSVETSTGSIEQYF. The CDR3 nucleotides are TGCAGCGTTGAAACGTCGACAGGGTCCATCGAGCAGTACTTC.

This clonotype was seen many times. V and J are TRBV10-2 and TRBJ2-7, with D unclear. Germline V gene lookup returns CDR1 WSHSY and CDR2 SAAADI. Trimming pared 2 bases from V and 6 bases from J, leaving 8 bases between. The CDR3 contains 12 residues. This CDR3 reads CASSETHTEQYF. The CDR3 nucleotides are TGCGCCAGCAGTGAGACCCATACCGAGCAGTACTTC.

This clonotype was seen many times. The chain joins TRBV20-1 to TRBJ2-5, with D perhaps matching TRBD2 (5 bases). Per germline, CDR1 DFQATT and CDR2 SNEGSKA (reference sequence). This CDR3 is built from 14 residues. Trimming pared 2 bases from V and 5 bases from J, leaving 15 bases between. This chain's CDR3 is CSARSPGMGETQYF. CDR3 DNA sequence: TGCAGTGCTAGATCGCCGGGAATGGGGGAGACCCAGTACTTC.

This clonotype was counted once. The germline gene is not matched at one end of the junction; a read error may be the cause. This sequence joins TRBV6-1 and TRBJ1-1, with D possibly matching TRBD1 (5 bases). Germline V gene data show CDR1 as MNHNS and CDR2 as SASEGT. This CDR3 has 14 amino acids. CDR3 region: CASSEGGVLWEAFF. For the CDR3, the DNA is TGTGCCAGCAGCGAAGGAGGGGTATTATGGGAAGCTTTCTTT.

The CDR3 DNA reads TGTGCCAGCAGCCAATTGCCTACTAGTGTAGCTTTCTTT. As protein: CASSQLPTSVAFF. The chain has TRBV5-5 and TRBJ1-1, with unresolved D. The CDR3 has 13 amino acids. Germline V lookup: CDR1 SGHKS, CDR2 YYEKEE (reference sequence). With 4 bases removed from V and 10 bases from J, the gap between germline ends came to 17 bases. Full variable domain (remainder filled in from reference TRBV5-5 and TRBJ1-1): DAGVTQSPTHLIKTRGQQVTLRCSPISGHKSVSWYQQVLGQGPQFIFQYYEKEERGRGNFPDRFSARQFPNYSSELNVNALLLGDSALYLCASSQLPTSVAFFGQGTRLTVV.

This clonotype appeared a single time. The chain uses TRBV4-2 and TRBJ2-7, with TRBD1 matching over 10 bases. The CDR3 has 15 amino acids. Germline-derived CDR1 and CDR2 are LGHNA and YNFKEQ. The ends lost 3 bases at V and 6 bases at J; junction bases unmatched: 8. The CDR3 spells CASSQTGGEGCEQYF. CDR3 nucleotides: TGTGCCAGCAGCCAGACAGGGGGCGAAGGCTGCGAGCAGTACTTC.

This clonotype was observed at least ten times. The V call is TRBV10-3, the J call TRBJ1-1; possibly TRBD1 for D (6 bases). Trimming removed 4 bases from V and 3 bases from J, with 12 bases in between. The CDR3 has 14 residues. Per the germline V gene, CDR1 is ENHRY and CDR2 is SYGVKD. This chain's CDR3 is CAISGGRGDTEAFF. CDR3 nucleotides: TGTGCCATCAGTGGAGGCAGGGGAGACACTGAAGCTTTCTTT.

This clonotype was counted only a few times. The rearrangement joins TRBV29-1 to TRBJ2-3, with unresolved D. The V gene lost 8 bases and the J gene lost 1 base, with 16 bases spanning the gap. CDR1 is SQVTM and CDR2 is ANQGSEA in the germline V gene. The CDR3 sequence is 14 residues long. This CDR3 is CSPRLTSGTDTQYF. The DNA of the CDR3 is TGCAGCCCTCGATTGACATCTGGCACAGATACGCAGTATTTT.

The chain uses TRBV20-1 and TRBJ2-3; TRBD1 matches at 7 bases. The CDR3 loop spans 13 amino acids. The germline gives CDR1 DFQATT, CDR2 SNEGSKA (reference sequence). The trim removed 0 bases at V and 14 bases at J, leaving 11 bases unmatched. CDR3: CSARDLTGQRMYF. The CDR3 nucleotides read TGCAGTGCTAGAGATCTTACGGGACAGAGGATGTATTTT.

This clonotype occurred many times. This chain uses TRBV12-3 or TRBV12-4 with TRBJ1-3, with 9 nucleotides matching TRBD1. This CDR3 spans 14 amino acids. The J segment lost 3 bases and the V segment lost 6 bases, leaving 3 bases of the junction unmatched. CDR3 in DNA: TGTGCCAGCAGGGGGACAGGGTTTGGAAACACCATATATTTT. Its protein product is CASRGTGFGNTIYF.

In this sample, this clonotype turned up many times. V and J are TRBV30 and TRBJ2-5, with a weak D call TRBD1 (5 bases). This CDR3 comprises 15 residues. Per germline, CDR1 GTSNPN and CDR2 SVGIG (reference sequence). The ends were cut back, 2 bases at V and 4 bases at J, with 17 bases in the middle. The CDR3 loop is CAWSSPLGQGETQYF. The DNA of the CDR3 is TGTGCCTGGAGTTCCCCTCTTGGGCAGGGAGAGACCCAGTACTTC. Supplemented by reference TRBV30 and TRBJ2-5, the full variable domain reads SQTIHQWPATLVQPVGSPLSLECTVEGTSNPNLYWYRQAAGRGLQLLFYSVGIGQISSEVPQNLSASRPQDRQFILSSKKLLLSDSGFYLCAWSSPLGQGETQYFGPGTRLLVL.

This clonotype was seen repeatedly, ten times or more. The CDR3 protein is CASGQYEQYF. The DNA of the CDR3 is TGTGCCAGCGGACAATACGAGCAGTACTTC. V gene TRBV7-2 combines with J gene TRBJ2-7; a possible D gene is TRBD1 (5 bases). Germline assignment: CDR1 SGHTA and CDR2 FQGNSA. The V and J ends lost 8 bases and 4 bases respectively, with 6 bases between them. The CDR3 has 10 residues.

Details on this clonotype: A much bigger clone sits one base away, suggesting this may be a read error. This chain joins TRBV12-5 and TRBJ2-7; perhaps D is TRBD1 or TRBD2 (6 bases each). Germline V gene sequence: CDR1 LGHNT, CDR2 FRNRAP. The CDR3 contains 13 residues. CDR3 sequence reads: CASGWGAEYGQYF. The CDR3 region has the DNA TGTGCTAGTGGTTGGGGGGCGGAGTACGGGCAGTACTTC.

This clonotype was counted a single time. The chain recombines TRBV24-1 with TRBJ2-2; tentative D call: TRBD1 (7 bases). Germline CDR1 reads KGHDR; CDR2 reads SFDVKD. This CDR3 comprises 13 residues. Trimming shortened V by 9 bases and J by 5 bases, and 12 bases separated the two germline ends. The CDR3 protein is CATSAGGTGELFF. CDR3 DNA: TGTGCCACCTCAGCAGGGGGGACCGGGGAGCTGTTTTTT.

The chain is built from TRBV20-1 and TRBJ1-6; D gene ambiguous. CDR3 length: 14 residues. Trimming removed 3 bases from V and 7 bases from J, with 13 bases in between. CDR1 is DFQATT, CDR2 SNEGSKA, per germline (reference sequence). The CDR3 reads CSASDGRVNSPLHF. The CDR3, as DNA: TGCAGTGCTAGCGACGGGAGGGTCAATTCACCCCTCCACTTT.

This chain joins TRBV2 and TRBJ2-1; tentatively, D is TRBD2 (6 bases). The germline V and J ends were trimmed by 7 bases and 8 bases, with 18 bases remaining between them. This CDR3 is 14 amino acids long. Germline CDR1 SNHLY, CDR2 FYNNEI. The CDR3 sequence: CASTPLMTSDEQFF. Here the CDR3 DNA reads TGTGCCAGCACCCCGCTTATGACTAGTGATGAGCAGTTCTTC.

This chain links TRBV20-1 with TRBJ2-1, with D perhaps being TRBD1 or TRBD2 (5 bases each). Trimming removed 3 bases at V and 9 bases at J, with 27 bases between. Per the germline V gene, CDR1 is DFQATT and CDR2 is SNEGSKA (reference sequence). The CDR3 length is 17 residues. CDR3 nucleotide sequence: TGCAGTGCTAGGGACATGAGGCAGGGAACCCTAGCTGGTGAGCAGTTCTTC. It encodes CSARDMRQGTLAGEQFF.

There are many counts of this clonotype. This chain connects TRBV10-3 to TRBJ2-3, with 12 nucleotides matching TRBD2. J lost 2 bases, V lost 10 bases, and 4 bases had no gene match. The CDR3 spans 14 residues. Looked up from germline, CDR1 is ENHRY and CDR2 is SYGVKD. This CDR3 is CATGLAGNTDTQYF. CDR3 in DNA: TGTGCCACCGGACTAGCGGGGAACACAGATACGCAGTATTTT.

Here the CDR3 reads CASSAAGGRNYGYTF. The CDR3 DNA reads as TGTGCCAGCAGCGCGGCCGGGGGCCGTAACTATGGCTACACCTTC. This chain links TRBV2 with TRBJ1-2; weak D call: TRBD1 (6 bases). Trimming cost V 6 bases and J 1 base, with 15 bases left between them. The CDR3 is made up of 15 amino acids. The V gene's germline CDR1 is SNHLY and CDR2 FYNNEI.